This T cell receptor beta chain originates from a study of beta chain features in type 1 diabetes. Overall study: Cell yields, gender and age were comparable in patients and healthy donors. There were 90 million to 110 million sorted cells examined across all samples. General study findings and limits: PCR might preferentially amplify shorter templates, equally in patients and controls.

To note about this clone: Antigen unknown.

Reverse transcribing all isolated RNA meant expressed TCRB transcripts were sequenced. TCRdb keeps only in-frame clones here, not all; method: immunoSEQ multiplex PCR. The sample lists about 290,000 clones, approximately 8% occurring once. There are 13 residues in the CDR3. The germline V gene encodes CDR1 MDHEN and CDR2 SYDVKM. Trimming took off 8 bases at V and 4 bases at J, with 12 bases between the two ends. This TCR was recovered from a woman aged 18-29 years in good health. The chain is built from TRBV28 and TRBJ1-3; tentatively, D is TRBD1 (6 bases). Sequencing was done on a sample of central memory CD4+ T cells from blood. CDR3 region: CASWTVRGNTIYF. The CDR3 nucleotides read TGTGCCAGCTGGACAGTTCGCGGAAACACCATATATTTT.